This T cell receptor (beta chain) was sequenced during a study of PD-L1 blockade in urothelial cancer. For the study at large: Prior chemotherapy ranged from 0 to 3 regimens per patient. Notes on the study in general: Where pretreatment blood TCR clonality fell below the median, better survival was predicted.

This CDR3 contains 15 residues. The junction had 6 bases not matched to a gene; V was cut back by 6 bases and J by 2 bases. Germline loops: CDR1 LNHDA, CDR2 SQIVND (reference sequence). Time point noted: peripheral blood 6 weeks after treatment start. Urothelial carcinoma in patients was locally advanced or metastatic. This clone was recorded only once. Its antigen remains unknown. Repertoires were generated with immunoSEQ multiplex PCR, while TCRdb's copy carries only in-frame clones and drops some. This table has roughly 110,000 clones, approximately 90% appearing once. The chain joins TRBV19 to TRBJ2-5, with TRBD2 matching 10 bases. The sequence was obtained from a man aged 55 to 70 with urothelial cancer. The material sequenced was PBMCs, taken around atezolizumab (anti-PD-L1) treatment. The CDR3 bases are TGTGCCAGTAGAGAGGGACTAGCGCGACAAGAGACCCAGTACTTC. Translated: CASREGLARQETQYF. The whole variable domain, remainder taken from reference TRBV19 and TRBJ2-5, is DGGITQSPKYLFRKEGQNVTLSCEQNLNHDAMYWYRQDPGQGLRLIYYSQIVNDFQKGDIAEGYSVSREKKESFPLTVTSAQKNPTAFYLCASREGLARQETQYFGPGTRLLVL.